Detailed here is one TCR beta chain. Per germline, CDR1 SGHTA and CDR2 FQGNSA. The CDR3 covers 16 residues. V lost 2 bases and J lost 1; bases outside the gene matches: 4. This record comes from a study of T cell changes during pregnancy in multiple sclerosis. The assay was immunoSEQ multiplex PCR, and TCRdb's table has in-frame clones only and misses some. The top ten hold approximately 1.5% of the sample, which has around 110,000 clones, 92% seen once. Sequenced here: peripheral blood, sampled in the third trimester of pregnancy. The chain has TRBV7-2 and TRBJ2-1, with 8 bases aligning to TRBD2. The TCR originated in a female donor with multiple sclerosis, enrolled in a pregnancy study. CDR3 bases: TGTGCCAGCAGCTTACGAGCGGGGGTATCCTACAATGAGCAGTTCTTC. This sequence encodes CASSLRAGVSYNEQFF.